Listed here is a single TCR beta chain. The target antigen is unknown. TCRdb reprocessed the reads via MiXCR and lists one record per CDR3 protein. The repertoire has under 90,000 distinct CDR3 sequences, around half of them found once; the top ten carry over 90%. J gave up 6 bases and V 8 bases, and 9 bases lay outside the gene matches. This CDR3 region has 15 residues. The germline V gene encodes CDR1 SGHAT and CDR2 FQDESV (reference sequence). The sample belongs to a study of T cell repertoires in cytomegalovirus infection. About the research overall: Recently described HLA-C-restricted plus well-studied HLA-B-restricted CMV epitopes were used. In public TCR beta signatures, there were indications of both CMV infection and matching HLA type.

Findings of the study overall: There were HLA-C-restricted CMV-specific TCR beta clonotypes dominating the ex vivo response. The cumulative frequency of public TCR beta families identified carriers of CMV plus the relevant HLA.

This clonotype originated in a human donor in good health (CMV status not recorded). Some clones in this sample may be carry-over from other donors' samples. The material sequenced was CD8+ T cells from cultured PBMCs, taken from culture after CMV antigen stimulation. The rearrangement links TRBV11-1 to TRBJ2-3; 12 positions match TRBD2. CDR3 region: CASSPGLAGLDTQYF. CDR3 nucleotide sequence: TGTGCCAGCTCTCCCGGACTAGCGGGGCTCGATACGCAGTATTTT.